The 21 T cell receptor beta chains below come from one sample, sequenced in a study of sequential checkpoint blockade in melanoma. Sequenced by immunoSEQ multiplex PCR; TCRdb stores in-frame clones only, minus some. The profile shows over 15,000 clones, around four fifths of them singletons. Indicated treatment: randomized to nivolumab then ipilimumab (arm A) or the reverse (arm B). The sample in question was CD8+ T cells sorted from blood (inferred from file names), obtained from a patient given nivolumab and ipilimumab in sequence. Receptors were obtained from a human donor with melanoma.

The chain uses TRBV4-1 and TRBJ2-1; 8 bases match TRBD1. CDR3 length: 15 amino acids. Per germline, CDR1 MGHRA and CDR2 YSYEKL. After removal of 1 base from V and 5 bases from J, the junction contained 4 bases not matched to a gene. For the CDR3, the DNA is TGCGCCAGCAGCCAAGGGAGACAGGGGAACAATGAGCAGTTCTTC. Translating gives CASSQGRQGNNEQFF.

This clone appeared once. The rearrangement links TRBV7-8 to TRBJ1-5; the D gene is possibly TRBD1 (6 bases). The CDR3 covers 16 residues. V shed 2 bases and J shed 1 base, with 12 bases lying between them. In germline, CDR1 is SGHVS, CDR2 FQNEAQ. CDR3 bases: TGTGCCAGCAGCTTATGGGGGGGCAGAAGCAATCAGCCCCAGCATTTT. Translation: CASSLWGGRSNQPQHF.

This clone was recorded a few times. This rearrangement joins TRBV4-1 to TRBJ1-6; possible D gene TRBD1, 5 bases. In germline, CDR1 is MGHRA, CDR2 YSYEKL. The CDR3 has 14 residues. V was pared by 8 bases and J by 9 bases, with 17 bases between. This chain's CDR3 is CASAPSPGGSPLHF. DNA of the CDR3: TGCGCCAGCGCCCCTTCTCCGGGGGGTTCACCCCTCCACTTT.

The chain couples TRBV7-9 to TRBJ2-7, with D unclear. Trimming pared 3 bases from V and 7 bases from J, leaving 13 bases between. The CDR3 runs to 13 residues. CDR1 SEHNR and CDR2 FQNEAQ come from the germline V gene (reference sequence). The CDR3 sequence: CASSFLGQVEQYF. In nucleotides, the CDR3 is TGTGCCAGCAGCTTTTTGGGCCAGGTTGAGCAGTACTTC.

The rearrangement joins TRBV4-1 to TRBJ2-7; 8 nucleotides line up with TRBD2. CDR1 is MGHRA and CDR2 is YSYEKL in the germline V gene. The CDR3 loop spans 15 amino acids. With 1 base clipped from V and 2 bases from J, the junction kept 4 bases outside the gene matches. CDR3 residues: CASSQGRGDPYEQYF. In nucleotides, the CDR3 is TGCGCCAGCAGCCAAGGGCGGGGGGACCCCTACGAGCAGTACTTC.

The rearrangement joins TRBV20-1 to TRBJ2-3, with D possibly TRBD1 on 5 matching bases. Germline V gene lookup returns CDR1 DFQATT and CDR2 SNEGSKA (reference sequence). Trimming stripped 6 bases from V and 3 bases from J, with 7 bases between. The CDR3 is 11 amino acids. The chain's CDR3 is CSARQTDTQYF. CDR3 coding DNA: TGCAGTGCCAGACAGACAGATACGCAGTATTTT.

The chain couples TRBV14 to TRBJ1-2, with TRBD1 as a possible D gene (5 bases). CDR3 length: 12 residues. Trimming left V 5 bases short and J 5 bases short, with 9 bases between. CDR1 SGHDN and CDR2 FVKESK come from the germline V gene. CDR3 in DNA: TGTGCCAGCAGCTCGCAGGGTTATGGCTACACCTTC. Protein product: CASSSQGYGYTF.

This clone was recorded a few times. This sequence joins TRBV6-6 and TRBJ1-5; 8 nucleotides agree with TRBD1. Looked up from germline, CDR1 is MNHNY and CDR2 is SVGAGI (reference sequence). V trimming: 5 bases; J trimming: 7 bases; junction bases outside the gene matches: 10. CDR3 length equals 15 residues. CDR3 in DNA: TGTGCCAGCAGTCCAGGGGCAGGGGGCGACCAGCCCCAGCATTTT. Protein product: CASSPGAGGDQPQHF.

The genes are TRBV29-1 and TRBJ2-3, with D perhaps matching TRBD2 (5 bases). Trimming took 6 bases from V and 0 from J, leaving 10 bases between them. This CDR3 is 13 amino acids long. Germline loops: CDR1 SQVTM, CDR2 ANQGSEA. This CDR3 is CSVGLASTDTQYF. The DNA of the CDR3 is TGCAGCGTCGGACTGGCTAGCACAGATACGCAGTATTTT.

This chain links TRBV2 with TRBJ1-4; perhaps TRBD1 as D (5 bases). Looked up from germline, CDR1 is SNHLY and CDR2 is FYNNEI. Between the trimmed V and J ends, which lost 7 bases and 7 bases, there was a span of 13 bases. CDR3 size: 13 residues. The chain's CDR3 is CASKPGQTEKLFF. The CDR3 coding sequence is TGTGCCAGCAAACCAGGGCAGACTGAAAAACTGTTTTTT.

V usage is TRBV21-1 and J usage is TRBJ1-1; no DNA check was done on the table's D call, TRBD1. TRBV21-1 is reported as a pseudogene. The CDR3 runs 18 residues. CDR3 DNA: TGTGCCAGCAGCTCAAAGGAACGGGACAGGGAGATTAGGACTGAAGCTTTCTTT. Amino acid sequence: CASSSKERDREIRTEAFF.

The chain carries TRBV20-1 and TRBJ2-3, with unresolved D. CDR1 DFQATT and CDR2 SNEGSKA come from the germline V gene (reference sequence). V dropped 2 bases and J dropped 4 bases, with 4 bases sitting between them. The CDR3 is 11 residues long. The CDR3 DNA reads TGCAGTGCTAGATTCTCAGATACGCAGTATTTT. It translates to CSARFSDTQYF.

The chain couples TRBV7-9 to TRBJ2-1; 12 bases line up with TRBD2. Germline V gives CDR1 SEHNR, CDR2 FQNEAQ (reference sequence). The V segment lost 5 bases and the J segment 6 bases; nucleotides outside the gene matches: 8. The CDR3 contains 16 residues. The CDR3: CASSEPGLAGPNEQFF. The CDR3 DNA reads as TGTGCCAGCAGCGAACCGGGACTAGCGGGCCCCAATGAGCAGTTCTTC.

The genes are TRBV19 and TRBJ2-1, with 13 bases aligning to TRBD2. The CDR3 loop spans 17 amino acids. V lost 5 bases and J lost 9; bases outside the gene matches: 13. The germline CDR1 and CDR2 sequences are LNHDA and SQIVND (reference sequence). CDR3 amino acids: CASSPLGTSGIYGEQFF. The CDR3 DNA reads TGTGCCAGTAGTCCGCTAGGGACTAGCGGGATTTATGGTGAGCAGTTCTTC. The full variable domain, with the rest looked up from reference TRBV19 and TRBJ2-1, is DGGITQSPKYLFRKEGQNVTLSCEQNLNHDAMYWYRQDPGQGLRLIYYSQIVNDFQKGDIAEGYSVSREKKESFPLTVTSAQKNPTAFYLCASSPLGTSGIYGEQFFGPGTRLTVL.

The rearrangement joins TRBV6-4 to TRBJ2-3; 9 bases map to TRBD2. Losses at the gene ends were 0 bases for V and 2 bases for J; bases not matched to a gene: 3. CDR3 length: 16 residues. Per germline, CDR1 MRHNA and CDR2 SNTAGT. CDR3: CASSDSAGGHTDTQYF. CDR3 coding DNA: TGTGCCAGCAGTGACTCAGCGGGGGGCCACACAGATACGCAGTATTTT.

The chain carries TRBV9 and TRBJ2-1; possible D gene TRBD2, 6 bases. CDR3 length: 17 amino acids. CDR1 and CDR2 (germline): SGDLS, YYNGEE. Trimming left V 3 bases short and J 3 bases short, with 19 bases between. CDR3 DNA sequence: TGTGCCAGCAGCGGGGGGGAGGTGGTGGGGAACTACAATGAGCAGTTCTTC. Amino acid sequence: CASSGGEVVGNYNEQFF.

V usage is TRBV29-1 and J usage is TRBJ2-1, with 8 bases lining up with TRBD1. The CDR3 has 14 amino acids. The V gene's germline CDR1 is SQVTM and CDR2 ANQGSEA. Trimming removed 3 bases from V and 7 bases from J; junction bases left unmatched: 8. CDR3 loop: CSVDLGQAKNEQFF. The CDR3 DNA reads TGCAGCGTTGATCTGGGACAGGCGAAGAATGAGCAGTTCTTC.

This clone was found a few times. This chain connects TRBV5-5 to TRBJ2-7; D may be TRBD2 (6 bases). Trimming stripped 2 bases from V and 7 bases from J, with 16 bases between. Germline-derived CDR1 and CDR2 are SGHKS and YYEKEE (reference sequence). The CDR3 consists of 14 residues. The CDR3 loop reads CASSLGAGSGEQYF. The CDR3, as DNA: TGTGCCAGCAGCTTAGGGGCCGGGAGCGGGGAGCAGTACTTC.

The V and J genes are TRBV4-3 and TRBJ1-1; D unresolved. The V and J ends lost 0 bases and 1 base respectively, with 9 bases between them. The CDR3 extends over 15 amino acids. CDR1 is LGHNA, CDR2 YSLEER, per germline. The CDR3 bases are TGCGCCAGCAGCCAAGATGTGGCCCCGAACACTGAAGCTTTCTTT. Translating it yields CASSQDVAPNTEAFF.

The chain couples TRBV10-1 to TRBJ2-3; 7 nucleotides align to TRBD1. Germline CDR1 WNHNN, CDR2 SYGVQD (reference sequence). V lost 8 bases to trimming and J lost 3 bases; unmatched junction nucleotides: 2. The CDR3 extends over 12 amino acids. CDR3 sequence (DNA): TGCGCCAGCCCGGACAGGACAGATACGCAGTATTTT. As protein: CASPDRTDTQYF.

This clone came up once. The V gene is TRBV15, the J gene TRBJ2-3; a possible D gene is TRBD2 (5 bases). The CDR3 runs to 17 residues. Trimming removed 4 bases from V and 0 bases from J, with 17 bases in between. CDR1 is LNHNV and CDR2 is YYDKDF in the germline V gene (reference sequence). The CDR3 DNA reads as TGTGCCACCAGCACACAACAAACGGGGTTTAGCACAGATACGCAGTATTTT. This encodes CATSTQQTGFSTDTQYF.